The rows below give T cell receptor beta chains drawn from one sample of a study of beta chain features in type 1 diabetes. Assay: immunoSEQ multiplex PCR; the TCRdb copy retains only in-frame clones and omits some. This table has fewer than 650,000 clones, roughly 16% appearing once. Material for sequencing was naive CD4+ T cells from blood. These receptors originate from a man younger than 35 in good health. The CDR3 runs from the conserved cysteine through the conserved F or W. The D gene is left open where the match is weak. Size tells how often a clone was seen (once, few, many) or the class of an expanded clone, and some rows leave it out.

clone size	V gene	D gene	J gene	CDR3 protein	CDR3 DNA
few	TRBV25-1	-	TRBJ1-6	CASIRNGVDSPLHF	TGTGCCAGCATCCGAAATGGGGTTGATTCACCCCTCCACTTT
-	TRBV5-1	TRBD1	TRBJ1-1	CASSAAQTGLTEAFF	TGCGCCAGCAGCGCGGCGCAGACAGGGCTAACTGAAGCTTTCTTT
-	TRBV28	TRBD2	TRBJ2-4	CASSSPYTEVRLAGAKNIQYF	TGTGCCAGCAGTTCGCCCTACACGGAGGTTAGACTAGCGGGAGCCAAAAACATTCAGTACTTC
few	TRBV30	TRBD1	TRBJ1-5	CAWALGTGGNQPQHF	TGTGCCTGGGCTTTGGGGACAGGGGGCAATCAGCCCCAGCATTTT
-	TRBV7-3	-	TRBJ1-2	CASSLSRGGGYTF	TGTGCCAGCAGCTTAAGCAGGGGTGGTGGCTACACCTTC
few	TRBV7-2	-	TRBJ1-5	CASSLERGQPQHF	TGTGCCAGCAGCTTAGAGCGCGGTCAGCCCCAGCATTTT
-	TRBV4-3	TRBD1	TRBJ1-1	CASSQDPGQGANTEAFF	TGCGCCAGCAGCCAAGATCCCGGCCAGGGGGCGAACACTGAAGCTTTCTTT
-	TRBV20-1	-	TRBJ2-1	CSALSKLQFF	TGCAGTGCCCTTAGCAAACTGCAGTTCTTC
few	TRBV7-2	-	TRBJ1-1	CASLLSGGTNTEAFF	TGTGCCAGCCTACTCTCGGGGGGTACGAACACTGAAGCTTTCTTT
-	TRBV13	TRBD2	TRBJ2-3	CASSPRLAGGLTDTQYF	TGTGCCAGCAGCCCCAGACTAGCGGGGGGGCTGACAGATACGCAGTATTTT
-	TRBV9	TRBD1	TRBJ2-2	CASSPRPGTGVNTGELFF	TGTGCCAGCAGCCCCCGTCCCGGGACAGGAGTTAACACCGGGGAGCTGTTTTTT
-	TRBV4-1	TRBD1	TRBJ2-7	CASSNIPGTGDQQYF	TGCGCCAGCAGCAATATCCCCGGGACAGGGGATCAGCAGTACTTC